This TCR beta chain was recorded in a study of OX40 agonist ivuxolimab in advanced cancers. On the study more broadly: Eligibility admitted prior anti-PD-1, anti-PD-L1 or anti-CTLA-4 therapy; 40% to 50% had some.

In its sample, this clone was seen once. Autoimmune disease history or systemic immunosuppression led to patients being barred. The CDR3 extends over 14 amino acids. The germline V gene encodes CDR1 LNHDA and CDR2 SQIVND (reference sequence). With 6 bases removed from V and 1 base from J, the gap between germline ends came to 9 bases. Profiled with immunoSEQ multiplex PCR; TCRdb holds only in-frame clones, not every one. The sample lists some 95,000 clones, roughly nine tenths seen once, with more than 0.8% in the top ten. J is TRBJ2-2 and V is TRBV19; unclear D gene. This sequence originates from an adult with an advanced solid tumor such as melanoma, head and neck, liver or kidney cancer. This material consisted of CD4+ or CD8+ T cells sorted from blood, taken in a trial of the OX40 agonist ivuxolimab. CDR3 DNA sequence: TGTGCCAGTAGCCAGAGACGGAACACCGGGGAGCTGTTTTTT. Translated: CASSQRRNTGELFF.